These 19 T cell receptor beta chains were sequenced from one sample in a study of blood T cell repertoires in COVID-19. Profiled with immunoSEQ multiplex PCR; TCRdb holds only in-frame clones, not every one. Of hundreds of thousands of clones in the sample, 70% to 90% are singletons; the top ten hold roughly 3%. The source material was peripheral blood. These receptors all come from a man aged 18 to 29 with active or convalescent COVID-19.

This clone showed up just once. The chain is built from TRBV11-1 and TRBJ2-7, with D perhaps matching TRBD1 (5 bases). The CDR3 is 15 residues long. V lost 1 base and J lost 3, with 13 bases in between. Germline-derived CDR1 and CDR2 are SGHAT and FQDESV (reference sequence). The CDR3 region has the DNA TGTGCCAGCAGCTTAGGGGGCCCTGGAAACTACGAGCAGTACTTC. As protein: CASSLGGPGNYEQYF.

In nucleotides, the CDR3 is TGTGCCAGTAGTATCCCGGTTCCGAACACTGAAGCTTTCTTT. Translating it yields CASSIPVPNTEAFF. The V gene is TRBV19, the J gene TRBJ1-1; D remains ambiguous. The V end was cut by 3 bases, the J end by 1 base, with 9 bases between. Germline V lookup: CDR1 LNHDA, CDR2 SQIVND (reference sequence). The length of the CDR3 is 14 residues.

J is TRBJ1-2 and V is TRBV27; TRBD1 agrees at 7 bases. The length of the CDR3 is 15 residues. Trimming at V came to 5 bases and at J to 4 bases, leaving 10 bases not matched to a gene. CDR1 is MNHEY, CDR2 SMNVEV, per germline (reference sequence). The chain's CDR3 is CASSTGAGPLYGYTF. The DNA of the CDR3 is TGTGCCAGCAGTACAGGGGCCGGACCTCTCTATGGCTACACCTTC.

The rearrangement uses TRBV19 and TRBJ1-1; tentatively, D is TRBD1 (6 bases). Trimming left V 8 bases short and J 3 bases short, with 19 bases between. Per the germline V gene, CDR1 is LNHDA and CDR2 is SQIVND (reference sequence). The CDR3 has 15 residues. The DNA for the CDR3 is TGTGCCAGTGGGGGGGCGGGTCGGAGAGACACTGAAGCTTTCTTT. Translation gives CASGGAGRRDTEAFF.

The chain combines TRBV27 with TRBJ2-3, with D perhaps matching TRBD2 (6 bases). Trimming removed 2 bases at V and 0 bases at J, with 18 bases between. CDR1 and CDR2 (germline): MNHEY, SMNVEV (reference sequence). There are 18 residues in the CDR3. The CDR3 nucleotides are TGTGCCAGCAGTTTAACTCTCGGGAGAATTAGGAGCACAGATACGCAGTATTTT. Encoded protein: CASSLTLGRIRSTDTQYF.

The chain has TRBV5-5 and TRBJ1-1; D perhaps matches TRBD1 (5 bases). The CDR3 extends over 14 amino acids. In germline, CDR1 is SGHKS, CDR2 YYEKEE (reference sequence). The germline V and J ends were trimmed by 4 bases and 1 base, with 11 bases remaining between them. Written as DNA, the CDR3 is TGTGCCAGCAGCCGTACAACAGGGAACACTGAAGCTTTCTTT. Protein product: CASSRTTGNTEAFF.

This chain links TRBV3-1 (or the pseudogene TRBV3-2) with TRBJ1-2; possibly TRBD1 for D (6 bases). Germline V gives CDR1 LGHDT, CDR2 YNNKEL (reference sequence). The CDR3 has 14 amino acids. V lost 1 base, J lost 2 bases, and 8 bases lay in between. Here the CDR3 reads CASSQVDRNYGYTF. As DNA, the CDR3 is TGTGCCAGCAGCCAAGTCGACAGGAACTATGGCTACACCTTC.

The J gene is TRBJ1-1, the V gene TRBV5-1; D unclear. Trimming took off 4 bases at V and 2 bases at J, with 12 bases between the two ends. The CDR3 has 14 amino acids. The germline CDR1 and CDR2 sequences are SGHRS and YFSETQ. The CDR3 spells CASSRRGVNTEAFF. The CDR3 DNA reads TGCGCCAGCAGCCGCCGTGGAGTAAACACTGAAGCTTTCTTT. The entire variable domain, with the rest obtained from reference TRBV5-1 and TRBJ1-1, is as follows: KAGVTQTPRYLIKTRGQQVTLSCSPISGHRSVSWYQQTPGQGLQFLFEYFSETQRNKGNFPGRFSGRQFSNSRSEMNVSTLELGDSALYLCASSRRGVNTEAFFGQGTRLTVV.

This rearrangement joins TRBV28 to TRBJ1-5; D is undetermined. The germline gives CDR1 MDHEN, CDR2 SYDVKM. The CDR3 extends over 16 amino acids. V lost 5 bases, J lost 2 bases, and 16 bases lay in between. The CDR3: CASSHYKEPGNQPQHF. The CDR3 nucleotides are TGTGCCAGCAGTCATTATAAAGAACCGGGCAATCAGCCCCAGCATTTT.

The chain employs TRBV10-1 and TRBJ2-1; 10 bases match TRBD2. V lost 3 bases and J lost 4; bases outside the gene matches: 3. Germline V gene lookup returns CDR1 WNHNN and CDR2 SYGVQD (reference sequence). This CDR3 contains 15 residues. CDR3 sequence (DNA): TGCGCCAGCAGTGATTCTAGCGGGGGTTACAATGAGCAGTTCTTC. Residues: CASSDSSGGYNEQFF.

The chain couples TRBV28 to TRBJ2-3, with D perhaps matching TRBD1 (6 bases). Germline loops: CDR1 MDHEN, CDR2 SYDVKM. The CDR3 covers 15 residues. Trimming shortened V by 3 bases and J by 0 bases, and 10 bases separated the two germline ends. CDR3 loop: CASSLVQGSTDTQYF. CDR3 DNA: TGTGCCAGCAGTTTGGTACAGGGTAGCACAGATACGCAGTATTTT.

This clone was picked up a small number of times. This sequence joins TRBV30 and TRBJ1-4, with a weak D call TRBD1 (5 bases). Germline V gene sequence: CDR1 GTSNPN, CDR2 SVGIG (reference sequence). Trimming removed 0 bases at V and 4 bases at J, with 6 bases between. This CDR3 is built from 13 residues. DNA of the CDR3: TGTGCCTGGAGTGTTCAGGGTAATGAAAAACTGTTTTTT. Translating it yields CAWSVQGNEKLFF.

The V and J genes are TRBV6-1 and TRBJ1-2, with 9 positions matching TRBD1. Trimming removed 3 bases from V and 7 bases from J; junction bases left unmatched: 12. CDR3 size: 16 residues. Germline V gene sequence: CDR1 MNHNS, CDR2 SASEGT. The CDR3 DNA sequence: TGTGCCAGCAGTGACCCCTTGGGACAGGGATGGACTGGCTACACCTTC. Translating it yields CASSDPLGQGWTGYTF.

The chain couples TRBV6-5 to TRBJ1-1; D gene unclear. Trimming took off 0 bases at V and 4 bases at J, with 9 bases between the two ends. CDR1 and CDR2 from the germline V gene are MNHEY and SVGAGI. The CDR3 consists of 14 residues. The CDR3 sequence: CASSYSHPGTEAFF. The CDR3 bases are TGTGCCAGCAGTTACTCACATCCGGGCACTGAAGCTTTCTTT.

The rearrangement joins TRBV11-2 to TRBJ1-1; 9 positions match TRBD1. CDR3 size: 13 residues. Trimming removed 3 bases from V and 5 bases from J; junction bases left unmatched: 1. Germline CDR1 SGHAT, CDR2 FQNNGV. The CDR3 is CASSFGQGTEAFF. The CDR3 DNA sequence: TGTGCCAGCAGCTTTGGACAGGGGACTGAAGCTTTCTTT.

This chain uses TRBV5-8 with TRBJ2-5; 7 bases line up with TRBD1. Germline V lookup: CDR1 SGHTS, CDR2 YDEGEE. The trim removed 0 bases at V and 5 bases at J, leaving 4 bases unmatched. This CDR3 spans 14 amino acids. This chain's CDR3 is CASSLGQGFETQYF. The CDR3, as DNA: TGTGCCAGCAGCTTGGGACAGGGATTTGAGACCCAGTACTTC.

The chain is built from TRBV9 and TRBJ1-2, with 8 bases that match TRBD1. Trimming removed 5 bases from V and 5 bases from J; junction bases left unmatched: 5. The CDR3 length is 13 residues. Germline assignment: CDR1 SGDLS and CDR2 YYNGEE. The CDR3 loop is CASRRTGPYGYTF. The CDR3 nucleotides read TGTGCCAGCAGACGGACAGGGCCATATGGCTACACCTTC.

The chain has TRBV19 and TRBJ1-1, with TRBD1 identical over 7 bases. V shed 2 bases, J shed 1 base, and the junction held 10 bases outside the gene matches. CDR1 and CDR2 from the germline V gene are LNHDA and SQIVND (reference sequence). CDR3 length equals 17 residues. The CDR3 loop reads CASSIRTVGTENTEAFF. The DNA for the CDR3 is TGTGCCAGTAGTATACGAACAGTAGGGACAGAGAACACTGAAGCTTTCTTT.

As DNA, the CDR3 is TGTGCCAGCAGTTTGACAGGGGAGCGAGCTTTCTTT. Translating it yields CASSLTGERAFF. The chain combines TRBV28 with TRBJ1-1; 8 bases fit TRBD1. CDR3 length: 12 amino acids. Trimming at V came to 3 bases and at J to 10 bases, leaving 4 bases not matched to a gene. Germline V gene lookup returns CDR1 MDHEN and CDR2 SYDVKM.